The 23 T cell receptor beta chains given below trace back to one sample, sequenced in a study of blood T cell repertoires in COVID-19. The method was immunoSEQ multiplex PCR; TCRdb's version includes in-frame clones alone and lacks a portion of them. The table lists around 160,000 clones, roughly 80% of them singletons. Sample: peripheral blood. The receptor set was obtained from a human donor in a cohort sampled during active COVID-19.

The V and J genes are TRBV29-1 and TRBJ2-3, with 8 bases that match TRBD2. Germline CDR1 SQVTM, CDR2 ANQGSEA. V dropped 5 bases and J dropped 4; count of bases not matched to a gene: 8. The CDR3 has 14 amino acids. CDR3 amino acids: CSVLTGGPADTQYF. The CDR3 coding sequence is TGCAGCGTTCTAACGGGGGGGCCCGCAGATACGCAGTATTTT.

This sequence joins TRBV5-6 and TRBJ1-2, with 11 positions matching TRBD1. V was clipped by 4 bases and J by 8 bases; unmatched bases: 10. This CDR3 spans 15 amino acids. Germline-derived CDR1 and CDR2 are SGHDT and YYEEEE. The DNA of the CDR3 is TGTGCCAGCAGCCAGACGGACAGGGGGCTGAGCGGCTACACCTTC. Its protein is CASSQTDRGLSGYTF.

DNA of the CDR3: TGCGCCAGCAGCCAAGACGGCAGGGGGTCTACCTTGAACACTGAAGCTTTCTTT. Its protein product is CASSQDGRGSTLNTEAFF. The genes are TRBV4-1 and TRBJ1-1; 7 bases line up with TRBD1. Trimming removed 0 bases from V and 0 bases from J; junction bases left unmatched: 10. CDR1 and CDR2 (germline): MGHRA, YSYEKL. The CDR3 runs to 18 residues.

V usage is TRBV30 and J usage is TRBJ1-3; D remains ambiguous. Between the trimmed V and J ends, which lost 5 bases and 3 bases, there was a span of 17 bases. The length of the CDR3 is 15 residues. Germline V CDR1 and CDR2: GTSNPN, SVGIG (reference sequence). CDR3 in amino acids: CAWAYMQDFGNTIYF. CDR3 bases: TGTGCCTGGGCCTATATGCAGGATTTTGGAAACACCATATATTTT.

CDR3: CASSYSISSGNTIYF. The DNA for the CDR3 is TGTGCCAGCAGTTACTCGATTAGCTCTGGAAACACCATATATTTT. This chain connects TRBV6-5 to TRBJ1-3; D not resolved. Germline CDR1 reads MNHEY; CDR2 reads SVGAGI. There are 15 residues in the CDR3. V lost 0 bases, J lost 0 bases, and 6 bases lay in between.

This clone showed up just a few times. The chain links TRBV10-3 to TRBJ1-1; D unresolved. The CDR3 has 13 amino acids. Germline V gives CDR1 ENHRY, CDR2 SYGVKD. Trimming removed 0 bases at V and 1 base at J, with 3 bases between. The CDR3 sequence is CAISESANTEAFF. In DNA, the CDR3 is TGTGCCATCAGTGAGTCGGCGAACACTGAAGCTTTCTTT.

This clone was detected only once. The chain has TRBV18 and TRBJ2-7, with D possibly being TRBD2 (5 bases). This CDR3 spans 15 amino acids. The germline CDR1 and CDR2 sequences are KGHSH and LQKENI. V shed 2 bases and J shed 4 bases, with 15 bases lying between them. The CDR3, as DNA: TGTGCCAGCTCACCATTGAGCAGCGGATCATACGAGCAGTACTTC. The encoded protein is CASSPLSSGSYEQYF.

This chain uses TRBV6-5 with TRBJ2-1; 13 bases map to TRBD2. Germline values: CDR1 MNHEY, CDR2 SVGAGI. V shed 6 bases and J 9 bases; nucleotides not matched to a gene: 5. The CDR3 sequence is 14 residues long. The CDR3, as DNA: TGTGCCAGCAGCCGACTAGCGGGGGGCAGTGAGCAGTTCTTC. It encodes CASSRLAGGSEQFF.

This clone was seen only once. This chain links TRBV3-1 (or the pseudogene TRBV3-2) with TRBJ2-2; TRBD1 matches 7 bases. CDR1 is LGHDT and CDR2 is YNNKEL in the germline V gene (reference sequence). CDR3 length equals 15 residues. V gave up 4 bases and J gave up 5 bases; unmatched junction bases: 7. The CDR3 loop reads CASSPISGGTGELFF. CDR3 DNA: TGTGCCAGCAGCCCTATATCAGGGGGAACCGGGGAGCTGTTTTTT.

This rearrangement joins TRBV5-8 to TRBJ1-5; D is ambiguous. This CDR3 is built from 15 residues. Trimming cost V 2 bases and J 3 bases, with 12 bases left between them. Per germline, CDR1 SGHTS and CDR2 YDEGEE. CDR3 sequence reads: CASSFAGYNNQPQHF. DNA for the CDR3: TGTGCCAGCAGCTTTGCGGGGTATAACAATCAGCCCCAGCATTTT.

The V and J genes are TRBV6-5 and TRBJ1-2; 7 bases map to TRBD1. With 11 bases clipped from V and 1 base from J, the junction kept 10 bases outside the gene matches. The CDR3 consists of 14 residues. Germline V gives CDR1 MNHEY, CDR2 SVGAGI. CDR3 coding DNA: TGTGCCGTCAGGGGTACAGGGGATAACTATGGCTACACCTTC. Its translation is CAVRGTGDNYGYTF.

This sequence joins TRBV6-6 and TRBJ1-1; D uncertain. Germline values: CDR1 MNHNY, CDR2 SVGAGI (reference sequence). V shed 7 bases and J shed 0 bases, with 12 bases lying between them. The CDR3 contains 14 residues. CDR3 DNA sequence: TGTGCCAGCACCCCCGAGAGAGTGAACACTGAAGCTTTCTTT. It specifies CASTPERVNTEAFF.

J is TRBJ2-5 and V is TRBV4-1; TRBD2 matches at 9 bases. The CDR3 is 15 amino acids. The V gene end was trimmed by 2 bases and the J gene end by 5 bases; junction bases not matched to a gene: 6. In germline, CDR1 is MGHRA, CDR2 YSYEKL. As DNA, the CDR3 is TGCGCCAGCAGCCAAAAAGCGGGGGGCTATGAGACCCAGTACTTC. Translating it yields CASSQKAGGYETQYF.

The chain links TRBV5-6 to TRBJ1-2; possibly TRBD1 for D (5 bases). The CDR3 is 14 amino acids. CDR1 and CDR2 (germline): SGHDT, YYEEEE. The V end lost 6 bases, the J end lost 4 bases, and 16 bases lay between the germline ends. CDR3 amino acids: CASTPGAGVYGYTF. CDR3 nucleotide sequence: TGTGCCAGCACCCCTGGGGCAGGAGTCTATGGCTACACCTTC.

This chain joins TRBV7-2 and TRBJ2-1, with 7 nucleotides matching TRBD1. V was clipped by 0 bases and J by 7 bases; unmatched bases: 9. Germline CDR1 is SGHTA and CDR2 is FQGNSA. This CDR3 contains 16 residues. CDR3 DNA sequence: TGTGCCAGCAGCTTAGCGGGACAGAACCCGAGGAATGAGCAGTTCTTC. Protein: CASSLAGQNPRNEQFF.

This clone came up once. The V gene is TRBV15, the J gene TRBJ1-2; 8 bases align to TRBD1. This CDR3 spans 15 amino acids. With V trimmed by 3 bases and J by 3 bases, 6 bases remained unmatched. Germline CDR1 reads LNHNV; CDR2 reads YYDKDF (reference sequence). CDR3 protein: CATSRVGQGDYGYTF. CDR3 DNA: TGTGCCACCAGCAGGGTTGGACAGGGTGACTATGGCTACACCTTC.

The CDR3 sequence is CAWSVRGQRNEQYF. The CDR3 nucleotides are TGTGCCTGGAGTGTAAGGGGACAACGGAACGAGCAGTACTTC. The genes are TRBV30 and TRBJ2-7; possible D gene TRBD1, 6 bases. Trimming removed 0 bases at V and 5 bases at J, with 14 bases between. This CDR3 has 14 residues. In germline, CDR1 is GTSNPN, CDR2 SVGIG (reference sequence).

The chain combines TRBV6-5 with TRBJ1-1; D possibly corresponds to TRBD1 (5 bases). Germline values: CDR1 MNHEY, CDR2 SVGAGI. Deletions cut 2 bases from V and 4 bases from J, with 8 bases between. The CDR3 sequence is 13 residues long. The CDR3 loop reads CASSYRGGTEAFF. The CDR3 nucleotides are TGTGCCAGCAGTTACAGGGGTGGCACTGAAGCTTTCTTT.

The chain recombines TRBV10-3 with TRBJ1-4; 9 bases are shared with TRBD1. V was clipped by 6 bases and J by 7 bases; unmatched bases: 6. CDR1 and CDR2 from the germline V gene are ENHRY and SYGVKD. This CDR3 region has 14 residues. CDR3 in DNA: TGTGCCATCAGAGCCGGGACAGGGTCTGAAAAACTGTTTTTT. This translates into CAIRAGTGSEKLFF.

This sequence joins TRBV7-8 and TRBJ1-1, with D possibly matching TRBD1 (5 bases). The CDR3 contains 15 residues. The germline gives CDR1 SGHVS, CDR2 FQNEAQ. The V and J ends lost 6 bases and 0 bases respectively, with 14 bases between them. Written as DNA, the CDR3 is TGTGCCAGCAGGACGGTAGGGGATATGAACACTGAAGCTTTCTTT. Residues: CASRTVGDMNTEAFF.

This clone occurred a few times. J is TRBJ1-2 and V is TRBV4-3; 8 bases map to TRBD1. J lost 2 bases, V lost 0 bases, and 5 bases had no gene match. Germline V CDR1 and CDR2: LGHNA, YSLEER. This CDR3 spans 16 amino acids. CDR3 DNA sequence: TGCGCCAGCAGCCAAGAACTTCGACAGGGGAACTATGGCTACACCTTC. Translated, it gives CASSQELRQGNYGYTF.

The chain links TRBV6-2 or TRBV6-3 to TRBJ1-4, with 7 positions matching TRBD1. Germline CDR1 MNHEY, CDR2 SVGEGT. Losses at the gene ends were 6 bases for V and 5 bases for J; bases not matched to a gene: 9. The CDR3 has 15 amino acids. This CDR3 reads CASSPPGQQNEKLFF. The CDR3 nucleotides are TGTGCCAGCAGCCCCCCGGGACAGCAGAATGAAAAACTGTTTTTT.

The V and J genes are TRBV6-6 and TRBJ2-7, with D possibly TRBD2 on 6 matching bases. V shed 7 bases and J shed 2 bases, with 18 bases lying between them. This CDR3 is built from 15 residues. Per germline, CDR1 MNHNY and CDR2 SVGAGI (reference sequence). In DNA, the CDR3 is TGTGCCAGCAAGGATAGCGGTGGGATTCCCTACGAGCAGTACTTC. Encoded protein: CASKDSGGIPYEQYF.